This T cell receptor beta chain came from a study of T cells in Graves' hyperthyroidism and ophthalmopathy. RNA transcripts yielded amplified TCR beta CDR3 regions. A set of HTBI primers served as the primers for a first-round RT-PCR of the TCR CDR3. TCRdb reanalysed the multiplex PCR reads using MiXCR and keeps one entry per CDR3 protein. The sample lists 190,000 or so distinct CDR3 sequences, 15% to 20% occurring once. Trimming stripped 6 bases from V and 4 bases from J, with 15 bases between. This CDR3 is built from 13 residues. CDR1 SQVTM and CDR2 ANQGSEA come from the germline V gene. The receptor's source is a man in his forties with Graves' hyperthyroidism. The sample was blood. The chain joins TRBV29-1 to TRBJ1-2, with D possibly being TRBD1 (5 bases). The CDR3 bases are TGCAGCGTCCCAGGGCATGATGGCTATGGCTACACCTTC. Encoded protein: CSVPGHDGYGYTF.